What follows are 19 T cell receptor beta chains derived from one specimen sequenced in a study of T-cell reconstitution after alpha-beta-depleted transplantation in children. Construction of the TCRbeta library involved unique molecular identifiers. TCRdb redid the calling of the PCR reads with MiXCR, one entry per CDR3 protein. The sample records tens of thousands of distinct CDR3 sequences, around 40% being singletons. Sequencing was performed on PBMCs, mostly from graft donor cells, taken 360 days after TCRalphabeta/CD19-depleted stem cell transplant. These receptors were collected from a male patient younger than 18 who had a stem cell transplant for acute lymphoblastic leukemia, so the T cells may come from the graft donor.

A few counts support this clonotype. The chain is built from TRBV4-3 and TRBJ1-2, with a tentative D call TRBD1 (6 bases). Deletions cut 4 bases from V and 8 bases from J, with 17 bases between. The germline CDR1 and CDR2 sequences are LGHNA and YSLEER. The CDR3 is made up of 14 amino acids. CDR3 bases: TGCGCCAGCAGCCCTCCCGGGACACCAAGGGGCTACACCTTC. This sequence encodes CASSPPGTPRGYTF.

The rearrangement joins TRBV20-1 to TRBJ2-4; 8 bases map to TRBD2. Germline trimming cut 6 bases from V and 1 base from J; bases unmatched to any gene: 8. This CDR3 has 15 residues. In germline, CDR1 is DFQATT, CDR2 SNEGSKA (reference sequence). CDR3 nucleotides: TGCAGTGCGGACCTGACTAGCGCGGCCAAAAACATTCAGTACTTC. It encodes CSADLTSAAKNIQYF.

The chain carries TRBV12-3 or TRBV12-4 and TRBJ2-7; D might be TRBD2 (7 bases). CDR3 length: 18 residues. V was pared by 2 bases and J by 5 bases, with 25 bases between. CDR3 coding DNA: TGTGCCAGCAGTTTATTATTGGGCCGGGGGGCGAGTCCTAACGAGCAGTACTTC. Protein product: CASSLLLGRGASPNEQYF.

The V gene is TRBV29-1, the J gene TRBJ2-1, with D possibly TRBD2 on 5 matching bases. Trimming stripped 8 bases from V and 4 bases from J, with 12 bases between. The CDR3 length is 12 residues. CDR1 and CDR2 (germline): SQVTM, ANQGSEA. CDR3 sequence reads: CSLPRDYNEQFF. Written as DNA, the CDR3 is TGCAGCCTTCCCCGGGATTACAATGAGCAGTTCTTC.

This clonotype was picked up a small number of times. The chain couples TRBV6-8 to TRBJ2-7; 8 nucleotides line up with TRBD2. Looked up from germline, CDR1 is MNHGY and CDR2 is SAAAGT. J gave up 0 bases and V 5 bases, and 6 bases lay outside the gene matches. This CDR3 is 15 amino acids long. This chain's CDR3 is CASSPQRGPSYEQYF. The CDR3 nucleotides read TGTGCCAGCAGTCCACAGCGGGGGCCCTCCTACGAGCAGTACTTC.

The J gene is TRBJ2-7, the V gene TRBV6-1, with D possibly matching TRBD2 (6 bases). The CDR3 runs to 13 residues. V lost 5 bases and J lost 6, with 14 bases in between. Germline V gene data show CDR1 as MNHNS and CDR2 as SASEGT. CDR3: CASSPRRGGEQYF. In nucleotides, the CDR3 is TGTGCCAGCAGTCCGAGGAGGGGCGGCGAGCAGTACTTC.

This clonotype was found a few times. This rearrangement joins TRBV4-1 to TRBJ2-7; TRBD2 might be the D (5 bases). Germline values: CDR1 MGHRA, CDR2 YSYEKL. This CDR3 region has 14 residues. V was trimmed by 1 base and J by 3 bases, leaving 10 bases between them. The CDR3 is CASSQVGDYYEQYF. The CDR3 DNA reads as TGCGCCAGCAGCCAAGTAGGAGACTACTACGAGCAGTACTTC.

The gene calls are TRBV10-3 and TRBJ2-7; 7 bases are shared with TRBD2. The germline CDR1 and CDR2 sequences are ENHRY and SYGVKD. This CDR3 contains 15 residues. With 0 bases clipped from V and 0 bases from J, the junction kept 2 bases outside the gene matches. CDR3 sequence reads: CAISESGLSSYEQYF. CDR3 in DNA: TGTGCCATCAGTGAGTCGGGACTAAGCTCCTACGAGCAGTACTTC.

The chain has TRBV20-1 and TRBJ2-7, with 15 bases aligning to TRBD2. Germline V lookup: CDR1 DFQATT, CDR2 SNEGSKA (reference sequence). The junction had 0 bases not matched to a gene; V was cut back by 3 bases and J by 3 bases. This CDR3 contains 14 residues. The CDR3 region has the DNA TGCAGTGCTAGGGGACTAGCGGGAGGCTACGAGCAGTACTTC. Translation: CSARGLAGGYEQYF.

This clonotype was counted a few times. The rearrangement uses TRBV3-1 and TRBJ2-7, with 8 positions matching TRBD2. CDR3 length: 14 amino acids. Per germline, CDR1 LGHDT and CDR2 YNNKEL (reference sequence). Losses at the gene ends were 4 bases for V and 3 bases for J; bases not matched to a gene: 5. DNA for the CDR3: TGTGCCAGCAGCCCGAGCGGGGGAGGCTACGAGCAGTACTTC. Translation: CASSPSGGGYEQYF.

The rearrangement joins TRBV5-5 to TRBJ2-1, with 11 bases that match TRBD2. V dropped 4 bases and J dropped 4; count of bases not matched to a gene: 7. The CDR3 contains 16 residues. Germline V lookup: CDR1 SGHKS, CDR2 YYEKEE (reference sequence). In DNA form, the CDR3 reads TGTGCCAGCAGCGGGCAACTAGCGGGAGTTTACAATGAGCAGTTCTTC. This codes for CASSGQLAGVYNEQFF.

The V gene is TRBV12-3 or TRBV12-4, the J gene TRBJ2-3; D is unresolved. Trimming took 5 bases from V and 2 from J, leaving 11 bases between them. This CDR3 contains 14 residues. CDR3 sequence reads: CASSLEYPTDTQYF. The CDR3 DNA sequence: TGTGCCAGCAGTCTCGAGTATCCCACAGATACGCAGTATTTT.

This clonotype was seen a handful of times. At one boundary the junction diverges from the germline segment, which might be a read error. This chain connects TRBV28 to TRBJ2-7; no clear D gene. Germline values: CDR1 MDHEN, CDR2 SYDVKM. The CDR3 is 13 residues long. DNA of the CDR3: TGTGCCAGCAATCTACGACCCTCCTACGGGCAGTACTTC. Its translation: CASNLRPSYGQYF.

The V gene is TRBV12-3 or TRBV12-4, the J gene TRBJ2-6; D is ambiguous. Trimming removed 9 bases from V and 1 base from J, with 7 bases in between. The length of the CDR3 is 13 residues. The CDR3: CASLASGANVLTF. Written as DNA, the CDR3 is TGTGCCAGTCTGGCGTCTGGGGCCAACGTCCTGACTTTC.

This chain links TRBV29-1 with TRBJ1-1, with TRBD1 matching 9 bases. CDR1 and CDR2 from the germline V gene are SQVTM and ANQGSEA. V was pared by 7 bases and J by 1 base, with 4 bases of the junction left unmatched. CDR3 length equals 13 residues. This CDR3 is CSDQDRGNTEAFF. The DNA of the CDR3 is TGCAGCGACCAGGACAGGGGGAACACTGAAGCTTTCTTT.

This rearrangement joins TRBV10-3 to TRBJ1-1; D may be TRBD1 (5 bases). The CDR3 is 13 residues long. The V end was cut by 8 bases, the J end by 4 bases, with 14 bases between. Germline lookup yields CDR1 ENHRY and CDR2 SYGVKD. Written as DNA, the CDR3 is TGTGCCATCTCCCCCGCTCAGGGCACTGAAGCTTTCTTT. This codes for CAISPAQGTEAFF.

The chain is built from TRBV7-2 and TRBJ1-1; unclear D gene. Germline V gives CDR1 SGHTA, CDR2 FQGNSA. V was cut by 5 bases and J by 5 bases, with 12 bases left in between. The CDR3 length is 13 residues. CDR3 in amino acids: CASSIAGGTEAFF. The CDR3 bases are TGTGCCAGCAGCATTGCGGGAGGGACTGAAGCTTTCTTT.

This clonotype has just a few counts. The rearrangement uses TRBV12-3 or TRBV12-4 and TRBJ1-2; D call uncertain. CDR3 length equals 14 residues. V lost 1 base and J lost 5, with 11 bases in between. The CDR3 region is CASSLVEGSYGYTF. In DNA form, the CDR3 reads TGTGCCAGCAGTTTAGTTGAGGGATCATATGGCTACACCTTC.

The rearrangement links TRBV3-1 to TRBJ2-7, with a tentative D call TRBD2 (6 bases). Germline assignment: CDR1 LGHDT and CDR2 YNNKEL (reference sequence). The CDR3 sequence is 15 residues long. Between the trimmed V and J ends, which lost 5 bases and 0 bases, there was a span of 14 bases. For the CDR3, the DNA is TGTGCCAGCAGCGTCCGGGGGTCCCACTCCTACGAGCAGTACTTC. Protein: CASSVRGSHSYEQYF.